The 11 T cell receptor beta chains presented below share a single source sample, sequenced in a study of CD8 T cells in Susac syndrome. Random hexamers were used to reverse transcribe the RNA input (about 0.5 to 1 ug). TCRdb recomputed calls from the immunoSEQ multiplex PCR reads with MiXCR, one row per CDR3 protein. The data hold more than 200,000 distinct CDR3 sequences, with around 93% observed a single time. The sequencing sample was made of CD4+ T cells from PBMCs. These receptors all stem from a human donor with multiple sclerosis.

The CDR3 nucleotides read TGTGCCAGCTCACCACTCGGGAGGGTGGCCACAGATACGCAGTATTTT. The encoded protein is CASSPLGRVATDTQYF. The J gene is TRBJ2-3, the V gene TRBV18; TRBD2 agrees at 8 bases. V shed 1 base and J 2 bases; nucleotides not matched to a gene: 5. The CDR3 spans 16 residues. CDR1 is KGHSH and CDR2 is LQKENI in the germline V gene.

This clonotype was found a few times. The chain carries TRBV6-5 and TRBJ1-6; D gene ambiguous. The CDR3 extends over 15 amino acids. V was shortened by 2 bases and J by 9 bases, with 14 bases between the two germline ends. Germline assignment: CDR1 MNHEY and CDR2 SVGAGI. The CDR3 bases are TGTGCCAGCAGTTACGAGGCAGGCGGTGGTTCACCCCTCCACTTT. Encoded protein: CASSYEAGGGSPLHF.

This chain links TRBV18 with TRBJ2-1; TRBD2 might be the D (5 bases). Trimming removed 4 bases at V and 5 bases at J, with 15 bases between. The V gene's germline CDR1 is KGHSH and CDR2 LQKENI. CDR3 size: 15 residues. Written as DNA, the CDR3 is TGTGCCAGCTCACGGCCCCTCGGGGAAAACAATGAGCAGTTCTTC. Translated, it gives CASSRPLGENNEQFF. The whole variable domain, remainder taken from reference TRBV18 and TRBJ2-1, is NAGVMQNPRHLVRRRGQEARLRCSPMKGHSHVYWYRQLPEEGLKFMVYLQKENIIDESGMPKERFSAEFPKEGPSILRIQQVVRGDSAAYFCASSRPLGENNEQFFGPGTRLTVL.

The chain couples TRBV24-1 to TRBJ1-1; the D is unclear. The CDR3 is made up of 13 amino acids. Germline V gene sequence: CDR1 KGHDR, CDR2 SFDVKD. V lost 3 bases, J lost 5 bases, and 9 bases lay in between. The chain's CDR3 is CATSDRLGTEAFF. DNA of the CDR3: TGTGCCACCAGTGATCGGCTCGGGACTGAAGCTTTCTTT.

In its sample, this clonotype was seen once. The V gene is TRBV29-1, the J gene TRBJ2-1; weak D call: TRBD2 (5 bases). The CDR3 consists of 13 residues. In germline, CDR1 is SQVTM, CDR2 ANQGSEA. Trimming pared 0 bases from V and 12 bases from J, leaving 15 bases between. The CDR3 bases are TGCAGCGTTGAAGACCAGGAAGGACTTCCGCAGTTCTTC. This encodes CSVEDQEGLPQFF.

The chain has TRBV6-5 and TRBJ1-2; 10 nucleotides line up with TRBD1. Germline V CDR1 and CDR2: MNHEY, SVGAGI. V trimming: 5 bases; J trimming: 5 bases; junction bases outside the gene matches: 11. The CDR3 extends over 16 amino acids. Written as DNA, the CDR3 is TGTGCCAGCAGTAACCCGGGACAGGGGTTCGAGTATGGCTACACCTTC. Its translation is CASSNPGQGFEYGYTF.

The table lists this clonotype with a few counts. This rearrangement joins TRBV12-3 or TRBV12-4 to TRBJ2-5; D is undetermined. V lost 5 bases and J 2 bases, leaving 6 bases between the germline ends. The CDR3 sequence is 12 residues long. The CDR3 nucleotides read TGTGCCAGCAGTCGAGAACAAGAGACCCAGTACTTC. This codes for CASSREQETQYF.

This clonotype was detected a few times. The gene calls are TRBV21-1 and TRBJ2-7. TRBV21-1 is assigned pseudogene status. This CDR3 contains 12 residues. CDR3 bases: TGTGCCAGCAGCAAAGGACAACTGGAACAGTACGTC. Amino acids: CASSKGQLEQYV.

The CDR3 DNA follows: TGTGCCAGCACCAAGACAGGGTCCTGGGAAGCTTTCTTT. Amino acids: CASTKTGSWEAFF. The chain links TRBV6-5 to TRBJ1-1; 7 bases are a match to TRBD1. Germline-derived CDR1 and CDR2 are MNHEY and SVGAGI. V shed 7 bases, J shed 8 bases, and the junction held 10 bases outside the gene matches. CDR3 length: 13 residues.

The chain uses TRBV20-1 and TRBJ1-5; D is undetermined. CDR1 and CDR2 (germline): DFQATT, SNEGSKA (reference sequence). Trimming pared 0 bases from V and 5 bases from J, leaving 8 bases between. This CDR3 is 13 amino acids long. For the CDR3, the DNA is TGCAGTGCTAGAGAGGGCGGGGATCAGCCCCAGCATTTT. Protein sequence: CSAREGGDQPQHF.

The chain joins TRBV25-1 to TRBJ2-6; D remains ambiguous. Germline CDR1 is MGHDK and CDR2 is SYGVNS. There are 14 residues in the CDR3. Trimming took off 2 bases at V and 4 bases at J, with 6 bases between the two ends. CDR3 coding DNA: TGTGCCAGCAGTGAAGGGCCGGGGGCCAACGTCCTGACTTTC. Translating gives CASSEGPGANVLTF.